This record concerns one T cell receptor beta chain sequence. Original methodology: Amplifying reference gene primers gave estimates of nucleated cell counts. Clones were read by immunoSEQ multiplex PCR, and TCRdb kept only the in-frame ones, dropping some. The DNA was the basis for D and trimming; V, J and clone size are from that table. The table includes fewer than 60,000 clones, roughly nine tenths detected once. These data belong to a study of blood T cell repertoires in COVID-19. Background on the study: The United States, Italy and Spain supplied acute and convalescent COVID-19 samples. T cells, B-cell-depleted T cells, or PBMCs provided the cDNA or gDNA that served as material.

The trim removed 6 bases at V and 8 bases at J, leaving 8 bases unmatched. This CDR3 contains 15 residues. Per the germline V gene, CDR1 is SNHLY and CDR2 is FYNNEI. The sequenced sample was peripheral blood. The clonotype comes from a human donor in a cohort sampled during active COVID-19. This rearrangement joins TRBV2 to TRBJ1-6, with 9 bases identical to TRBD1. CDR3 loop: CASRHRDRVYSPLHF. CDR3 sequence (DNA): TGTGCCAGCAGACACCGGGACAGGGTTTATTCACCCCTCCACTTT.